The 29 T cell receptor beta chains listed next were all sequenced from one sample in a study of Graves' ophthalmopathy and Graves' hyperthyroidism. Amplification targeted the TCR beta CDR3 regions, with RNA transcripts as the source material. HTBI-primed RT-PCR formed the first round, and a multiplex PCR formed the second. TCRdb re-derived calls from the multiplex PCR reads in MiXCR, one entry per CDR3 protein. This sample carries about 39,000 distinct CDR3 sequences, roughly 50% of them seen once, and the ten largest clones take approximately 25%. Material: peripheral blood. The receptor set was obtained from an adult woman with stable Graves' hyperthyroidism.

This chain links TRBV2 with TRBJ1-2; tentative D call: TRBD1 (5 bases). The CDR3 length is 12 residues. The germline gives CDR1 SNHLY, CDR2 FYNNEI. V gave up 1 base and J gave up 5 bases, with 5 bases separating them. This chain's CDR3 is CASSEGGYGYTF. In DNA, the CDR3 is TGTGCCAGCAGTGAAGGGGGGTATGGCTACACCTTC.

The table lists this clonotype with many counts. A much larger clone sits a single nucleotide away, making a read error possible. The V gene is TRBV14, the J gene TRBJ2-7; D gene uncertain. Germline CDR1 and CDR2: SGHDN and FVKESK. V lost 2 bases to trimming and J lost 3 bases, with 5 bases between them. The CDR3 spans 12 residues. DNA for the CDR3: TGTGCCAGCAGCCAACTCCTCTACGAGCAGTACTTC. As protein: CASSQLLYEQYF.

The chain is built from TRBV6-6 and TRBJ2-3; D remains ambiguous. This CDR3 comprises 17 residues. V gave up 0 bases and J gave up 3 bases, with 16 bases separating them. Germline V gene sequence: CDR1 MNHNY, CDR2 SVGAGI (reference sequence). This CDR3 reads CASSYSIGWTETDTQYF. CDR3 DNA: TGTGCCAGCAGTTACTCGATTGGTTGGACGGAAACAGATACGCAGTATTTT.

The rearrangement uses TRBV7-2 and TRBJ2-6, with D possibly being TRBD2 (6 bases). This CDR3 has 16 residues. V gave up 5 bases and J gave up 6 bases, with 17 bases separating them. Germline CDR1 SGHTA, CDR2 FQGNSA. In DNA, the CDR3 is TGTGCCAGCAGCCCGGTGCTGGGCGGGACGGCCAACGTCCTGACTTTC. Protein sequence: CASSPVLGGTANVLTF.

The rearrangement joins TRBV7-2 to TRBJ1-5; TRBD1 matches at 7 bases. CDR3 size: 15 residues. The germline CDR1 and CDR2 sequences are SGHTA and FQGNSA. Trimming at V came to 5 bases and at J to 2 bases, leaving 6 bases not matched to a gene. The CDR3 nucleotides are TGTGCCAGCAGCGCGACAGGGAATGGCAATCAGCCCCAGCATTTT. This codes for CASSATGNGNQPQHF.

The rearrangement links TRBV20-1 to TRBJ1-2, with 8 nucleotides matching TRBD1. CDR3 length: 12 residues. From germline, CDR1 is DFQATT and CDR2 SNEGSKA (reference sequence). The CDR3 sequence is CSASQGAGGYTF. CDR3 DNA: TGCAGCGCTTCCCAGGGGGCCGGCGGCTACACCTTC.

This clonotype was counted many times. Here the CDR3 DNA reads TGCAGTGCTAGAGAAGGGGTGGCTGAAGCTTTCTTT. Amino acids: CSAREGVAEAFF. This chain links TRBV20-1 with TRBJ1-1, with D possibly being TRBD1 (5 bases). The length of the CDR3 is 12 residues. From germline, CDR1 is DFQATT and CDR2 SNEGSKA (reference sequence). V was trimmed by 0 bases and J by 6 bases, leaving 8 bases between them.

The chain recombines TRBV7-9 with TRBJ2-7; 12 bases agree with TRBD2. There are 16 residues in the CDR3. After removal of 3 bases from V and 2 bases from J, the junction contained 5 bases not matched to a gene. Germline V lookup: CDR1 SEHNR, CDR2 FQNEAQ (reference sequence). This chain's CDR3 is CASSFGLAGPPYEQYF. CDR3 nucleotide sequence: TGTGCCAGCAGCTTCGGACTAGCGGGACCACCCTACGAGCAGTACTTC.

This clonotype was recorded at least ten times. V usage is TRBV30 and J usage is TRBJ1-3; perhaps TRBD1 as D (5 bases). The CDR3 consists of 12 residues. Trimming stripped 7 bases from V and 1 base from J, with 8 bases between. Per the germline V gene, CDR1 is GTSNPN and CDR2 is SVGIG (reference sequence). CDR3 loop: CALTASGNTIYF. CDR3 in DNA: TGTGCCTTGACAGCTTCTGGAAACACCATATATTTT.

The genes are TRBV24-1 and TRBJ2-5; D remains ambiguous. Germline CDR1 and CDR2: KGHDR and SFDVKD. This CDR3 comprises 12 residues. The V gene lost 5 bases and the J gene lost 4 bases, with 7 bases spanning the gap. CDR3 DNA: TGTGCCACCAGTGGGTCAGTAGAGACCCAGTACTTC. As protein: CATSGSVETQYF.

This clonotype came up once. The chain joins TRBV28 to TRBJ2-7, with TRBD2 matching 8 bases. V dropped 3 bases and J dropped 2; count of bases not matched to a gene: 6. Germline values: CDR1 MDHEN, CDR2 SYDVKM. The CDR3 contains 15 residues. The CDR3 nucleotides are TGTGCCAGCAGTTTCGCAACTAGCGGAACCTACGAGCAGTACTTC. Translation: CASSFATSGTYEQYF.

Worth noting for this clonotype: Relative to the germline gene, one junction end is altered; a read error may explain this. This chain joins TRBV29-1 and TRBJ1-1; weak D call: TRBD1 (5 bases). Germline V gene sequence: CDR1 SQVTM, CDR2 ANQGSEA. This CDR3 contains 15 residues. The CDR3 loop reads CSVEDWAGLNTGAFF. The CDR3 DNA is TGCAGCGTTGAAGATTGGGCAGGGCTGAACACTGGAGCTTTCTTT.

By share, this clonotype counts as medium-sized. The gene calls are TRBV5-1 and TRBJ1-1; TRBD1 is a possible D gene (5 bases). This CDR3 region has 14 residues. With 0 bases removed from V and 1 base from J, the gap between germline ends came to 7 bases. Germline CDR1 reads SGHRS; CDR2 reads YFSETQ. In DNA, the CDR3 is TGCGCCAGCAGCTTGGTAGGACAGAACACTGAAGCTTTCTTT. Encoded protein: CASSLVGQNTEAFF.

This clonotype came up a few times. The chain joins TRBV18 to TRBJ2-2, with 7 positions matching TRBD1. In germline, CDR1 is KGHSH, CDR2 LQKENI. Losses at the gene ends were 0 bases for V and 2 bases for J; bases not matched to a gene: 9. The CDR3 has 18 residues. The CDR3 reads CASSPPLHQGVNTGELFF. CDR3 coding DNA: TGTGCCAGCTCACCACCGCTACATCAGGGGGTTAACACCGGGGAGCTGTTTTTT.

This clonotype was picked up one time. This chain joins TRBV15 and TRBJ1-3; D is ambiguous. The CDR3 covers 18 residues. CDR1 is LNHNV and CDR2 is YYDKDF in the germline V gene (reference sequence). The V gene lost 3 bases and the J gene lost 1 base, with 19 bases spanning the gap. The CDR3 sequence: CATSSQDWRSTSGNTIYF. As DNA, the CDR3 is TGTGCCACCAGCAGTCAGGACTGGAGATCGACATCTGGAAACACCATATATTTT.

This clonotype was seen a handful of times. In DNA form, the CDR3 reads TGCAGTGCCCCCAACACGGACAGGGGTTTCTATGGCTACACCTTC. Amino acid sequence: CSAPNTDRGFYGYTF. V usage is TRBV20-1 and J usage is TRBJ1-2; TRBD1 aligns across 9 bases. This CDR3 has 15 residues. CDR1 is DFQATT, CDR2 SNEGSKA, per germline (reference sequence). The V and J ends lost 6 bases and 4 bases, in that order; junction bases with no gene match: 12.

In its sample, this clonotype was seen many times. The chain recombines TRBV2 with TRBJ1-1; D is unclear. CDR1 and CDR2 from the germline V gene are SNHLY and FYNNEI. V shed 5 bases and J shed 2 bases, with 9 bases lying between them. This CDR3 has 13 residues. The CDR3 DNA reads as TGTGCCAGCAGTATAAGCTCCAACACTGAAGCTTTCTTT. It is translated as CASSISSNTEAFF.

The chain joins TRBV28 to TRBJ1-4; 8 bases map to TRBD1. Germline loops: CDR1 MDHEN, CDR2 SYDVKM. This CDR3 contains 14 residues. The J segment lost 8 bases and the V segment lost 2 bases, leaving 4 bases of the junction unmatched. Here the CDR3 reads CASSLGDRREKLFF. The CDR3 region has the DNA TGTGCCAGCAGTTTAGGGGACAGGCGCGAAAAACTGTTTTTT.

This clonotype occurred many times. The gene calls are TRBV3-1 and TRBJ2-2; a possible D gene is TRBD1 (5 bases). V shed 6 bases and J shed 5 bases, with 10 bases lying between them. The CDR3 has 13 residues. CDR1 is LGHDT and CDR2 is YNNKEL in the germline V gene (reference sequence). The CDR3 spells CASSLRGTGELFF. The CDR3 DNA reads as TGTGCCAGCAGTCTTAGGGGTACCGGGGAGCTGTTTTTT.

On this clonotype: In this CDR3 the conserved last residue, phenylalanine or tryptophan, is missing, so a read error is likely. The chain couples TRBV7-4 to TRBJ2-7; 15 nucleotides align to TRBD2. The CDR3 is made up of 16 amino acids. The J segment lost 5 bases and the V segment lost 5 bases, leaving 7 bases of the junction unmatched. The germline gives CDR1 SGHVT, CDR2 SQSDAQ. DNA for the CDR3: TGTGCCAGCAGCCGGACTAGCGGGAGGGTGGTAAACGAGCAGTACTGC. Protein: CASSRTSGRVVNEQYC.

The chain is built from TRBV6-6 and TRBJ2-5; 9 nucleotides match TRBD2. CDR1 and CDR2 (germline): MNHNY, SVGAGI (reference sequence). This CDR3 has 14 amino acids. V gave up 7 bases and J gave up 5 bases; unmatched junction bases: 8. Here the CDR3 DNA reads TGTGCCAGCAAACAAATAGCGGGAGAGGAGACCCAGTACTTC. Translation gives CASKQIAGEETQYF.

The V gene is TRBV2, the J gene TRBJ1-2; perhaps TRBD1 as D (6 bases). This CDR3 comprises 11 residues. V lost 6 bases, J lost 8 bases, and 10 bases lay in between. Germline V CDR1 and CDR2: SNHLY, FYNNEI. CDR3 in amino acids: CASSRGGGYTF. The CDR3 DNA reads as TGTGCCAGCAGCAGGGGCGGGGGCTACACCTTC.

This clonotype was seen repeatedly, ten times or more. The V call is TRBV14, the J call TRBJ1-1; maybe TRBD1 (6 bases). Trimming left V 4 bases short and J 5 bases short, with 8 bases between. Germline V CDR1 and CDR2: SGHDN, FVKESK. The CDR3 runs to 12 residues. CDR3 sequence: CASSRTATEAFF. The CDR3 DNA is TGTGCCAGCAGCCGGACAGCGACTGAAGCTTTCTTT.

Notes on this clonotype: A read error may produce the germline difference seen at one junction end. The chain employs TRBV5-1 and TRBJ1-5; D not certain. CDR3 length: 13 amino acids. Per germline, CDR1 SGHRS and CDR2 YFSETQ. For the CDR3, the DNA is TGTGCCAGCAGCTTGTACAGCAATCAGCCCCAGCATTTT. It translates to CASSLYSNQPQHF.

This clonotype showed up many times. J is TRBJ1-1 and V is TRBV30; D uncertain. The CDR3 has 13 amino acids. The germline V and J ends were trimmed by 1 base and 3 bases, with 9 bases remaining between them. The V gene's germline CDR1 is GTSNPN and CDR2 SVGIG (reference sequence). The CDR3 DNA follows: TGTGCCTGGAGTGCACAAAGACACACTGAAGCTTTCTTT. It codes for CAWSAQRHTEAFF.

This clonotype turned up a few times. The J gene is TRBJ2-5, the V gene TRBV20-1, with 16 positions matching TRBD2. Germline V lookup: CDR1 DFQATT, CDR2 SNEGSKA (reference sequence). The CDR3 consists of 14 residues. J gave up 4 bases and V 6 bases, and 2 bases lay outside the gene matches. For the CDR3, the DNA is TGCAGTGCAGGGACTAGCGGGAGGGCAGAGACCCAGTACTTC. This encodes CSAGTSGRAETQYF.

The chain combines TRBV7-2 with TRBJ2-7, with 7 bases that match TRBD2. Germline values: CDR1 SGHTA, CDR2 FQGNSA. V trimming: 5 bases; J trimming: 3 bases; junction bases outside the gene matches: 10. This CDR3 has 15 amino acids. In DNA form, the CDR3 reads TGTGCCAGCAGCCCTGCGGCGGGAGAGAGCTACGAGCAGTACTTC. It yields the protein CASSPAAGESYEQYF.

The CDR3 loop is CASSFAGGRENTEAFF. DNA of the CDR3: TGTGCCAGCAGTTTTGCGGGGGGCCGGGAGAACACTGAAGCTTTCTTT. The chain is built from TRBV28 and TRBJ1-1; D may be TRBD1 (6 bases). Trimming shortened V by 3 bases and J by 1 base, and 15 bases separated the two germline ends. Germline V CDR1 and CDR2: MDHEN, SYDVKM. The CDR3 is made up of 16 amino acids.

Written as DNA, the CDR3 is TGCAGCAGTTATGGGAGGGTGGCCACTGAAGCTTTCTTT. Translating it yields CSSYGRVATEAFF. The J gene is TRBJ1-1, the V gene TRBV29-1, with no clear D. The CDR3 consists of 13 residues. Germline lookup yields CDR1 SQVTM and CDR2 ANQGSEA. V was pared by 8 bases and J by 4 bases, with 17 bases between.